The 19 T cell receptor beta chains below were found in one sample sequenced in a study of blood T cell repertoires in COVID-19. Generated by immunoSEQ multiplex PCR, the TCRdb table keeps only in-frame clones and is missing some. In the table there are about 68,000 clones, approximately 79% of which are singletons. Sequencing input: peripheral blood. These receptors originate from a woman aged 55-69 years with acute or convalescent COVID-19.

The chain couples TRBV5-8 to TRBJ1-5, with 7 bases fitting TRBD1. The CDR3 sequence is 14 residues long. Per germline, CDR1 SGHTS and CDR2 YDEGEE. The ends lost 7 bases at V and 6 bases at J; junction bases unmatched: 10. The CDR3 here is CASAIRQGSQPQHF. The CDR3 region has the DNA TGTGCCAGCGCCATTCGACAGGGCAGTCAGCCCCAGCATTTT.

The chain links TRBV10-3 to TRBJ1-2; TRBD1 aligns across 8 bases. Germline V gene sequence: CDR1 ENHRY, CDR2 SYGVKD. Unmatched junction bases numbered 19, after V lost 8 bases and J lost 11 bases. The CDR3 length is 15 residues. The CDR3 here is CAIRSGTGPMEVYTF. In DNA form, the CDR3 reads TGTGCCATCCGGTCGGGGACAGGTCCTATGGAGGTGTACACCTTC.

The V call is TRBV6-4, the J call TRBJ2-2; D not certain. The CDR3 loop spans 13 amino acids. Germline CDR1 is MRHNA and CDR2 is SNTAGT. V lost 0 bases to trimming and J lost 7 bases, with 6 bases between them. The CDR3 DNA sequence: TGTGCCAGCAGTGACTCGAGTCACGGGGAGCTGTTTTTT. Translating gives CASSDSSHGELFF.

The rearrangement uses TRBV5-1 and TRBJ1-2, with D hard to call. The CDR3 is 12 residues long. Germline V gene data show CDR1 as SGHRS and CDR2 as YFSETQ. Trimming shortened V by 0 bases and J by 6 bases, and 6 bases separated the two germline ends. The CDR3: CASSLGTDGYTF. The CDR3 nucleotides are TGCGCCAGCAGCTTGGGCACAGATGGCTACACCTTC.

This clone has a handful of counts. The chain employs TRBV18 and TRBJ1-4, with 8 bases identical to TRBD1. The germline gives CDR1 KGHSH, CDR2 LQKENI. V trimming: 6 bases; J trimming: 4 bases; junction bases outside the gene matches: 4. This CDR3 has 14 amino acids. The CDR3 here is CASSPGGGNEKLFF. As DNA, the CDR3 is TGTGCCAGCTCTCCAGGGGGCGGTAATGAAAAACTGTTTTTT.

This clone has just a few counts. The V gene is TRBV4-1, the J gene TRBJ1-5; D unclear. V was pared by 0 bases and J by 7 bases, with 7 bases between. Germline V lookup: CDR1 MGHRA, CDR2 YSYEKL. This CDR3 comprises 13 residues. CDR3 DNA sequence: TGCGCCAGCAGCCAAGACCCGGGACAGCCCCAGCATTTT. Translated: CASSQDPGQPQHF.

The rearrangement joins TRBV5-6 to TRBJ2-1; 7 nucleotides agree with TRBD2. There are 17 residues in the CDR3. J was trimmed by 2 bases and V by 4 bases; bases with no gene match: 12. From germline, CDR1 is SGHDT and CDR2 YYEEEE. The CDR3 reads CASSHTTSSGAYNEQFF. CDR3 coding DNA: TGTGCCAGCAGCCACACTACCTCGAGCGGGGCCTACAATGAGCAGTTCTTC.

V gene TRBV19 combines with J gene TRBJ2-1; TRBD2 aligns across 7 bases. Trimming took 0 bases from V and 7 from J; bases not matched to a gene: 12. Germline CDR1 is LNHDA and CDR2 is SQIVND (reference sequence). This CDR3 is 17 amino acids long. Here the CDR3 DNA reads TGTGCCAGTAGTATAGATGGTTGGTTACTAGCGCTTAATGAGCAGTTCTTC. Protein: CASSIDGWLLALNEQFF.

The DNA of the CDR3 is TGCGCCAGCAGCCTTAACACGAGGGCCACTGAAGCTTTCTTT. Amino acids: CASSLNTRATEAFF. The genes are TRBV4-3 and TRBJ1-1; D gene ambiguous. Germline CDR1 and CDR2: LGHNA and YSLEER. This CDR3 has 14 residues. V lost 4 bases to trimming and J lost 4 bases, with 13 bases between them.

This chain links TRBV27 with TRBJ2-7; D is unresolved. Germline V gives CDR1 MNHEY, CDR2 SMNVEV (reference sequence). This CDR3 has 13 amino acids. V lost 5 bases, J lost 0 bases, and 8 bases lay in between. The CDR3: CASSLLSSYEQYF. CDR3 in DNA: TGTGCCAGCAGTCTCCTGAGCTCCTACGAGCAGTACTTC.

The chain has TRBV7-3 and TRBJ2-2; D gene uncertain. V lost 2 bases, J lost 1 base, and 8 bases lay in between. The CDR3 length is 15 residues. Germline CDR1 and CDR2: SGHTA and FQGTGA. The CDR3 nucleotides are TGTGCCAGCAGCTTACAAGCGCGGAACACCGGGGAGCTGTTTTTT. Amino acids: CASSLQARNTGELFF. Looking up the rest from reference TRBV7-3 and TRBJ2-2 gives the full variable domain: GAGVSQTPSNKVTEKGKYVELRCDPISGHTALYWYRQSLGQGPEFLIYFQGTGAADDSGLPNDRFFAVRPEGSVSTLKIQRTERGDSAVYLCASSLQARNTGELFFGEGSRLTVL.

This clone was found a few times. This rearrangement joins TRBV7-3 to TRBJ1-2; 7 bases fit TRBD1. There are 14 residues in the CDR3. The germline CDR1 and CDR2 sequences are SGHTA and FQGTGA. The ends lost 2 bases at V and 3 bases at J; junction bases unmatched: 3. In nucleotides, the CDR3 is TGTGCCAGCAGCTTACAAGGGGGCGACTATGGCTACACCTTC. It is translated as CASSLQGGDYGYTF.

This rearrangement joins TRBV12-3 or TRBV12-4 to TRBJ2-2; no firm D call. This CDR3 has 11 amino acids. V dropped 7 bases and J dropped 6 bases, with 6 bases sitting between them. The CDR3 sequence: CASTQAGELFF. CDR3 bases: TGTGCCAGCACCCAGGCCGGGGAGCTGTTTTTT.

The rearrangement links TRBV5-1 to TRBJ2-5, with a possible D match to TRBD1 (6 bases). Trimming removed 0 bases from V and 1 base from J, with 13 bases in between. The CDR3 length is 16 residues. The germline V gene encodes CDR1 SGHRS and CDR2 YFSETQ. CDR3 DNA sequence: TGCGCCAGCAGCTTGGCTACAGGGTTATTCCAAGAGACCCAGTACTTC. Amino acid sequence: CASSLATGLFQETQYF.

V and J are TRBV5-3 and TRBJ1-2; 7 nucleotides align to TRBD1. TRBV5-3 is placed among ORFs of uncertain function. The CDR3 contains 15 residues. J lost 0 bases, V lost 3 bases, and 5 bases had no gene match. Here the CDR3 reads CARSSRQGANYGYTF. Here the CDR3 DNA reads TGTGCCAGAAGCTCCCGACAGGGAGCTAACTATGGCTACACCTTC.

The chain uses TRBV10-3 and TRBJ2-6; D is possibly TRBD1 (5 bases). The germline V gene has CDR1 ENHRY and CDR2 SYGVKD. The CDR3 contains 14 residues. V was clipped by 6 bases and J by 2 bases, with 8 bases between them. The CDR3 loop is CAIRTVTGANVLTF. CDR3 coding DNA: TGTGCCATCAGGACAGTCACTGGGGCCAACGTCCTGACTTTC.

The J gene is TRBJ2-2, the V gene TRBV11-3, with 8 positions matching TRBD1. J lost 3 bases, V lost 3 bases, and 3 bases had no gene match. The CDR3 length is 15 residues. Germline-derived CDR1 and CDR2 are SGHNT and YENEEA. This chain's CDR3 is CASSLTGVYTGELFF. The CDR3 DNA reads as TGTGCCAGCAGCTTGACAGGGGTATACACCGGGGAGCTGTTTTTT.

The V gene is TRBV5-1, the J gene TRBJ2-5; D perhaps matches TRBD1 (6 bases). Between the trimmed V and J ends, which lost 4 bases and 1 base, there was a span of 11 bases. CDR3 size: 14 residues. CDR1 SGHRS and CDR2 YFSETQ come from the germline V gene. The CDR3 is CASSQTGSQETQYF. CDR3 coding DNA: TGCGCCAGCAGCCAAACAGGGAGCCAAGAGACCCAGTACTTC.

The chain carries TRBV4-1 and TRBJ2-5; D perhaps matches TRBD1 (6 bases). This CDR3 has 16 amino acids. The V gene lost 1 base and the J gene lost 4 bases, with 16 bases spanning the gap. Per the germline V gene, CDR1 is MGHRA and CDR2 is YSYEKL. The CDR3 protein is CASSQGAETGRETQYF. CDR3 bases: TGCGCCAGCAGCCAAGGGGCCGAGACAGGACGAGAGACCCAGTACTTC.